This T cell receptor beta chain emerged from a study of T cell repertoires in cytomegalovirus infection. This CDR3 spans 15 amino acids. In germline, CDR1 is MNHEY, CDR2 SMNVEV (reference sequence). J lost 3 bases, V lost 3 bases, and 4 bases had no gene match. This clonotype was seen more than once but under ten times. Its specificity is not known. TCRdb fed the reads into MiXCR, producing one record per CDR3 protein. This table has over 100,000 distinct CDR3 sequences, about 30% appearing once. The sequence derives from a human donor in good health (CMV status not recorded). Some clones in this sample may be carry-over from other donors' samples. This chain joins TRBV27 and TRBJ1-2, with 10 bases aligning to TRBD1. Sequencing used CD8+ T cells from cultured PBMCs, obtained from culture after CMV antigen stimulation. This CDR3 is CASSFGTGAHYGYTF. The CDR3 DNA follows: TGTGCCAGCAGTTTCGGGACAGGGGCCCACTATGGCTACACCTTC.